The entry that follows covers one T cell receptor beta chain sequence. The antigen is unknown. This entry is derived from a study of cytomegalovirus exposure and HLA in healthy donors. General observations from the study: Certain sequence variants were highly shared and formed a cluster, and this cluster was likely a sequencing artifact.

Vbeta (60) and Jbeta (13) primers were used in the PCR. TCRdb's copy holds only in-frame clones and misses some; the assay was immunoSEQ multiplex PCR. In the table there are about 130,000 clones, approximately 78% of which are singletons. The V gene's germline CDR1 is MNHNS and CDR2 SASEGT. The trim removed 8 bases at V and 10 bases at J, leaving 5 bases unmatched. CDR3 size: 12 residues. The sample comprised PBMCs. The chain recombines TRBV6-1 with TRBJ2-1, with 10 positions matching TRBD1. This receptor was taken from a woman aged 50 to 60 in good health and CMV-seropositive. CDR3: CASRDRGDEQFF. The CDR3 DNA sequence: TGTGCCAGCCGGGACAGGGGTGACGAGCAGTTCTTC.